This TCR beta chain was obtained from a study of T cell repertoires in cytomegalovirus infection. A note on this clonotype: Its antigen is not known.

TCRdb itself ran the reads through MiXCR, one entry per CDR3 protein. The sample lists about 890,000 distinct CDR3 sequences; under 40% were seen once. The specimen comprised cultured CD8+ T cells from PBMCs, sampled from culture after CMV antigen stimulation. This sequence originates from a human donor in good health (CMV status not recorded). Some clones in this sample may be carry-over from other donors' samples.

The CDR3 sequence: CASSQKGLNSPLHF. DNA for the CDR3: TGTGCCAGCAGCCAAAAGGGACTCAATTCACCCCTCCACTTT. This chain joins TRBV4-2 and TRBJ1-6; D is perhaps TRBD1 (5 bases). Germline V gene data show CDR1 as LGHNA and CDR2 as YNFKEQ. This CDR3 is 14 amino acids long. V was cut by 2 bases and J by 7 bases, with 9 bases left in between.